Listed here is a single T cell receptor (beta chain). The CDR3 sequence is 15 residues long. The germline V gene has CDR1 LGHNA and CDR2 YNFKEQ. Deletions cut 1 base from V and 2 bases from J, with 11 bases between. This specimen comes from a study of blood T cell repertoires in COVID-19. Whole-study context: PBMCs, B-cell-depleted T cells, or T cells were the source of the cDNA or gDNA that made up the material.

Original methodology: Amplified reference gene primers provided the basis for estimating nucleated cell counts. The data were produced by immunoSEQ multiplex PCR, yet TCRdb's version contains in-frame clones alone and is incomplete. V and J calls and clone size are those listed in that table; D and trimming were worked out from the DNA. Here the sample spans approximately 390,000 clones, about 87% being singletons. Participants' own reports of clinical history determined their cohort assignment. Recovered status in Cohort 3 required two negative PCRs, clearance, or symptom resolution. The clonotype was recovered from a woman aged 45-65 years who had recovered from COVID-19. This chain connects TRBV4-2 to TRBJ1-2, with TRBD1 as a possible D gene (5 bases). Sequencing used PBMCs or T cells enriched from blood (not recorded which). CDR3 sequence reads: CASSQVLSGNYGYTF. CDR3 DNA sequence: TGTGCCAGCAGCCAAGTTCTATCAGGGAACTATGGCTACACCTTC.